The rows below give T cell receptor beta chains drawn from one sample of a study of blood T cell repertoires in COVID-19. This table comes from immunoSEQ multiplex PCR, and its TCRdb copy is limited to in-frame clones, with some not included. The sample carries 300,000 to 450,000 clones, 85% recorded once. Sequenced input: peripheral blood. The receptors shown here come from a woman under 30 with acute or convalescent COVID-19. CDR3s include the opening cysteine and the closing phenylalanine or tryptophan. The order of the fields is clone size, J gene, V gene, D gene, CDR3 protein, CDR3 DNA. D genes are given only for firm matches. Size values are once, few and many counts, or a class for expanded clones, and some rows have none.

abundance: .
j_gene: TRBJ1-2
v_gene: TRBV28
d_gene: .
CDR3aa: CASKKGEGYGYTF
CDR3nt: TGTGCCAGCAAAAAAGGGGAGGGCTATGGCTACACCTTC

abundance: .
j_gene: TRBJ1-1
v_gene: TRBV5-8
d_gene: .
CDR3aa: CASSLWRGTTEAFF
CDR3nt: TGTGCCAGCAGCCTCTGGAGGGGTACCACTGAAGCTTTCTTT

abundance: .
j_gene: TRBJ2-3
v_gene: TRBV4-1
d_gene: .
CDR3aa: CASSHSDRDFASTDTQYF
CDR3nt: TGCGCCAGCAGCCATTCCGACCGGGACTTCGCTAGCACAGATACGCAGTATTTT

abundance: .
j_gene: TRBJ2-2
v_gene: TRBV21-1
d_gene: .
CDR3aa: CASTLDRALNTGELFF
CDR3nt: TGTGCCAGCACCTTAGACAGGGCATTAAACACCGGGGAGCTGTTTTTT

abundance: .
j_gene: TRBJ2-1
v_gene: TRBV24-1
d_gene: TRBD1
CDR3aa: CATSDLETGLYEQFF
CDR3nt: TGTGCCACCAGTGATCTAGAGACAGGGTTATATGAGCAGTTCTTC

abundance: .
j_gene: TRBJ1-2
v_gene: TRBV28
d_gene: .
CDR3aa: CASSFSDREYGYTF
CDR3nt: TGTGCCAGCAGTTTCTCGGACAGAGAATATGGCTACACCTTC

abundance: .
j_gene: TRBJ2-7
v_gene: TRBV28
d_gene: .
CDR3aa: CASSIMDPWSGKSEQYF
CDR3nt: TGTGCCAGCAGTATTATGGACCCGTGGTCAGGGAAATCCGAGCAGTACTTC

abundance: few
j_gene: TRBJ2-7
v_gene: TRBV11-2
d_gene: TRBD1
CDR3aa: CASSHWDRYYEQYF
CDR3nt: TGTGCCAGCAGCCACTGGGACAGATACTACGAGCAGTACTTC

abundance: .
j_gene: TRBJ2-1
v_gene: TRBV28
d_gene: .
CDR3aa: CASSKTDNEQFF
CDR3nt: TGTGCCAGCAGCAAGACAGACAATGAGCAGTTCTTC

abundance: .
j_gene: TRBJ1-2
v_gene: TRBV5-1
d_gene: TRBD1
CDR3aa: CASPNTPGQPNYGYTF
CDR3nt: TGCGCCAGCCCCAACACTCCGGGACAGCCTAACTATGGCTACACCTTC

abundance: .
j_gene: TRBJ2-1
v_gene: TRBV10-3
d_gene: TRBD2
CDR3aa: CAISDSSGRALLEQFF
CDR3nt: TGTGCCATCAGTGACTCTAGCGGGAGGGCCCTCTTGGAGCAGTTCTTC

abundance: .
j_gene: TRBJ2-2
v_gene: TRBV5-6
d_gene: TRBD1
CDR3aa: CASSWDRGTGELFF
CDR3nt: TGTGCCAGCAGTTGGGACAGGGGGACCGGGGAGCTGTTTTTT

abundance: .
j_gene: TRBJ1-5
v_gene: TRBV30
d_gene: .
CDR3aa: CAWSVRGGPTDNQPQHF
CDR3nt: TGTGCCTGGAGTGTACGGGGGGGCCCCACAGACAATCAGCCCCAGCATTTT

abundance: .
j_gene: TRBJ2-1
v_gene: TRBV10-1
d_gene: .
CDR3aa: CASSSRVFSSYNEQFF
CDR3nt: TGCGCCAGCAGCTCCAGGGTCTTTAGCTCCTACAATGAGCAGTTCTTC

abundance: once
j_gene: TRBJ1-4
v_gene: TRBV15
d_gene: .
CDR3aa: CATSRDLAFNEKLFF
CDR3nt: TGTGCCACCAGCAGAGATCTAGCGTTTAATGAAAAACTGTTTTTT

abundance: .
j_gene: TRBJ1-1
v_gene: TRBV14
d_gene: .
CDR3aa: CASSQIGLSPLAFF
CDR3nt: TGTGCCAGCAGCCAAATCGGTCTTTCACCGCTAGCTTTCTTT

abundance: .
j_gene: TRBJ2-3
v_gene: TRBV18
d_gene: .
CDR3aa: CASSPRRVTQYF
CDR3nt: TGTGCCAGCTCACCGCGGCGGGTTACGCAGTATTTT

abundance: .
j_gene: TRBJ2-7
v_gene: TRBV28
d_gene: TRBD2
CDR3aa: CASKGTSGSASSYEQYF
CDR3nt: TGTGCCAGCAAAGGGACTAGCGGGAGTGCCAGCTCCTACGAGCAGTACTTC

abundance: few
j_gene: TRBJ2-1
v_gene: TRBV9
d_gene: TRBD2
CDR3aa: CASSPTSGGSSSYNEQFF
CDR3nt: TGTGCCAGCAGTCCGACTAGCGGGGGGTCAAGCTCCTACAATGAGCAGTTCTTC

abundance: .
j_gene: TRBJ1-4
v_gene: TRBV7-9
d_gene: TRBD1
CDR3aa: CASSSRQGQGERTFGKLFF
CDR3nt: TGTGCCAGCAGCTCCCGACAGGGTCAAGGAGAGAGAACCTTTGGAAAACTGTTTTTT

abundance: .
j_gene: TRBJ1-2
v_gene: TRBV27
d_gene: .
CDR3aa: CASSSRTANYGYTF
CDR3nt: TGTGCCAGCAGTTCAAGGACAGCGAACTATGGCTACACCTTC

abundance: .
j_gene: TRBJ2-3
v_gene: TRBV10-3
d_gene: TRBD1
CDR3aa: CAISGGTGTDTQYF
CDR3nt: TGTGCCATCAGTGGGGGGACAGGGACAGATACGCAGTATTTT

abundance: few
j_gene: TRBJ2-7
v_gene: TRBV28
d_gene: .
CDR3aa: CASNGATLYEQYF
CDR3nt: TGTGCCAGCAATGGGGCGACCCTCTACGAGCAGTACTTC

abundance: once
j_gene: TRBJ1-5
v_gene: TRBV7-9
d_gene: .
CDR3aa: CASSPPGGGPYSNQPQHF
CDR3nt: TGTGCCAGCAGCCCCCCGGGGGGAGGGCCTTATAGCAATCAGCCCCAGCATTTT

abundance: .
j_gene: TRBJ2-3
v_gene: TRBV6-5
d_gene: TRBD2
CDR3aa: CASSYYGGEGDTQYF
CDR3nt: TGTGCCAGCAGTTACTACGGGGGGGAAGGAGATACGCAGTATTTT

abundance: .
j_gene: TRBJ2-7
v_gene: TRBV27
d_gene: TRBD1
CDR3aa: CASSARGTDSYEQYF
CDR3nt: TGTGCCAGCAGTGCGAGGGGGACAGATTCCTACGAGCAGTACTTC

abundance: .
j_gene: TRBJ1-1
v_gene: TRBV20-1
d_gene: .
CDR3aa: CSAVQSTEAFF
CDR3nt: TGCAGTGCCGTACAGAGCACTGAAGCTTTCTTT

abundance: .
j_gene: TRBJ1-2
v_gene: TRBV7-2
d_gene: TRBD1
CDR3aa: CASSFGSGTGGGYTF
CDR3nt: TGTGCCAGCAGCTTCGGGTCGGGGACAGGGGGTGGCTACACCTTC

abundance: .
j_gene: TRBJ2-7
v_gene: TRBV28
d_gene: .
CDR3aa: CASSFDRYSYEQYF
CDR3nt: TGTGCCAGCAGTTTCGACAGATATTCATACGAGCAGTACTTC

abundance: .
j_gene: TRBJ1-3
v_gene: TRBV14
d_gene: TRBD1
CDR3aa: CASSQDRLGGTGNTIYF
CDR3nt: TGTGCCAGCAGCCAAGATCGGCTAGGGGGCACTGGAAACACCATATATTTT

abundance: once
j_gene: TRBJ1-5
v_gene: TRBV11-2
d_gene: .
CDR3aa: CASSLLAGFGNQPQHF
CDR3nt: TGTGCCAGCAGTCTTCTCGCAGGGTTTGGCAATCAGCCCCAGCATTTT

abundance: .
j_gene: TRBJ1-5
v_gene: TRBV10-1
d_gene: .
CDR3aa: CASSPTQGQPQHF
CDR3nt: TGCGCCAGCAGTCCAACTCAGGGACAGCCCCAGCATTTT

abundance: .
j_gene: TRBJ1-1
v_gene: TRBV9
d_gene: TRBD1
CDR3aa: CASSAGQGATEAFF
CDR3nt: TGTGCCAGCAGCGCAGGACAGGGGGCCACTGAAGCTTTCTTT

abundance: .
j_gene: TRBJ2-5
v_gene: TRBV15
d_gene: TRBD2
CDR3aa: CATTRGLVGETQYF
CDR3nt: TGTGCCACGACACGGGGACTAGTCGGGGAGACCCAGTACTTC

abundance: .
j_gene: TRBJ1-4
v_gene: TRBV7-2
d_gene: TRBD1
CDR3aa: CASSLGGQGSEKLFF
CDR3nt: TGTGCCAGCAGCTTAGGGGGACAGGGGTCGGAAAAACTGTTTTTT

abundance: .
j_gene: TRBJ1-6
v_gene: TRBV30
d_gene: .
CDR3aa: CAWSPGFDSPLHF
CDR3nt: TGTGCCTGGAGTCCGGGATTTGATTCACCCCTCCACTTT

abundance: .
j_gene: TRBJ1-2
v_gene: TRBV6-5
d_gene: TRBD1
CDR3aa: CASTQGNYGYTF
CDR3nt: TGTGCCAGCACACAGGGGAACTATGGCTACACCTTC

abundance: .
j_gene: TRBJ1-2
v_gene: TRBV7-2
d_gene: TRBD1
CDR3aa: CASSSLGQGYVGYTF
CDR3nt: TGTGCCAGCAGCTCCCTCGGACAGGGTTATGTTGGCTACACCTTC

abundance: .
j_gene: TRBJ1-1
v_gene: TRBV9
d_gene: .
CDR3aa: CASSPDATNRAFF
CDR3nt: TGTGCCAGCAGCCCAGACGCGACAAACAGGGCTTTCTTT

abundance: .
j_gene: TRBJ2-4
v_gene: TRBV19
d_gene: .
CDR3aa: CASSIGRGGIQYF
CDR3nt: TGTGCCAGTAGTATAGGCAGGGGTGGCATTCAGTACTTC

abundance: .
j_gene: TRBJ2-1
v_gene: TRBV24-1
d_gene: TRBD2
CDR3aa: CATSGAGGIGEQFF
CDR3nt: TGTGCCACCAGTGGCGCGGGGGGGATCGGTGAGCAGTTCTTC

abundance: once
j_gene: TRBJ2-1
v_gene: TRBV24-1
d_gene: TRBD2
CDR3aa: CATSESGRYNEQFF
CDR3nt: TGTGCCACCAGTGAAAGCGGGAGATACAATGAGCAGTTCTTC

abundance: few
j_gene: TRBJ1-2
v_gene: TRBV28
d_gene: .
CDR3aa: CASRTGFGGYTF
CDR3nt: TGTGCCAGCAGAACAGGATTTGGTGGCTACACCTTC

abundance: .
j_gene: TRBJ1-6
v_gene: TRBV2
d_gene: TRBD1
CDR3aa: CASSRDRGNSPLHF
CDR3nt: TGTGCCAGCAGCCGGGACAGGGGTAATTCACCCCTCCACTTT

abundance: .
j_gene: TRBJ2-6
v_gene: TRBV7-3
d_gene: .
CDR3aa: CASSQVHSGANVLTF
CDR3nt: TGTGCCAGCAGCCAGGTCCACTCTGGGGCCAACGTCCTGACTTTC

abundance: once
j_gene: TRBJ2-7
v_gene: TRBV10-3
d_gene: TRBD2
CDR3aa: CAISGLNEYEQYF
CDR3nt: TGTGCCATCTCGGGACTAAATGAGTACGAGCAGTACTTC

abundance: .
j_gene: TRBJ1-1
v_gene: TRBV19
d_gene: .
CDR3aa: CASSIGDKRERGAFF
CDR3nt: TGTGCCAGTAGTATAGGGGACAAACGCGAAAGGGGGGCTTTCTTT

abundance: .
j_gene: TRBJ2-7
v_gene: TRBV15
d_gene: .
CDR3aa: CATSSMGSGQFYEQYF
CDR3nt: TGTGCCACCAGCAGCATGGGTAGCGGTCAATTCTACGAGCAGTACTTC

abundance: once
j_gene: TRBJ2-6
v_gene: TRBV5-4
d_gene: .
CDR3aa: CASSLPGVNSGANVLTF
CDR3nt: TGTGCCAGCAGCTTGCCAGGGGTTAACTCTGGGGCCAACGTCCTGACTTTC

abundance: .
j_gene: TRBJ2-7
v_gene: TRBV9
d_gene: .
CDR3aa: CASSVGGVAYEQYF
CDR3nt: TGTGCCAGCAGCGTAGGGGGGGTGGCCTACGAGCAGTACTTC

abundance: .
j_gene: TRBJ1-5
v_gene: TRBV5-8
d_gene: .
CDR3aa: CASSLVTVLHQPQHF
CDR3nt: TGTGCCAGCAGCTTGGTTACAGTTCTACATCAGCCCCAGCATTTT